A selection of T cell receptor beta chains follows, all from one sample in a study of T cells in Graves' hyperthyroidism and ophthalmopathy. TCRdb independently ran MiXCR on the multiplex PCR reads; one entry per CDR3 protein. The sample contains roughly 300,000 distinct CDR3 sequences, over 15% of which appear only once. Sequencing was carried out using blood. The receptors were gathered from a woman in her forties or fifties with Graves' hyperthyroidism. CDR3s include the opening cysteine and the closing phenylalanine or tryptophan. A D gene is named only where the DNA matches it firmly. Rows give clone size only sometimes, using once, few, many, or a class for an expanded clone.

D: .
length: 16
size: many
J: TRBJ2-3
V: TRBV7-2
DNA: TGTGCCAGCAGCTTATGGGGCTGGCGGAGCACAGATACGCAGTATTTT
CDR3: CASSLWGWRSTDTQYF

D: TRBD2
length: 16
size: many
J: TRBJ2-7
V: TRBV10-3
DNA: TGTGCCATCAGTGAGTCGACTAGCGGGAGTCCCCCCGAGCAGTACTTC
CDR3: CAISESTSGSPPEQYF

D: TRBD1
length: 15
size: .
J: TRBJ1-1
V: TRBV4-1
DNA: TGCGCCAGCAGCCACACCCGGGGAGGGGGCCCTGAAGCTTTCTTT
CDR3: CASSHTRGGGPEAFF

D: .
length: 18
size: few
J: TRBJ2-7
V: TRBV14
DNA: TGTGCCAGCAGCCAAGAAGGTGAGGTGTGGCAGGGTGACAACGAGCAGTACTTC
CDR3: CASSQEGEVWQGDNEQYF

D: TRBD1
length: 15
size: many
J: TRBJ2-1
V: TRBV7-9
DNA: TGTGCCAGCAGCTCTACCGGGACAGACTACAATGAGCAGTTCTTC
CDR3: CASSSTGTDYNEQFF

D: .
length: 13
size: few
J: TRBJ1-3
V: TRBV20-1
DNA: TGCAGTGCTACTCATGTATCGGGAAACACCATATATTTT
CDR3: CSATHVSGNTIYF

D: .
length: 15
size: few
J: TRBJ2-5
V: TRBV5-5
DNA: TGTGCCAGCACCCCCTTTGGCGGGTCGGTGGAGACCCAGTACTTC
CDR3: CASTPFGGSVETQYF

D: .
length: 15
size: many
J: TRBJ1-1
V: TRBV5-1
DNA: TGCGCCAGCAGCTTGGACAGCGGATTGGGCACTGAAGCTTTCTTT
CDR3: CASSLDSGLGTEAFF

D: .
length: 14
size: few
J: TRBJ2-7
V: TRBV28
DNA: TGTGCCAGCAGTTTACGGCATAGCGACTACGAGCAGTACTTC
CDR3: CASSLRHSDYEQYF

D: .
length: 13
size: .
J: TRBJ1-1
V: TRBV18
DNA: TGTGCCAGCTCAAATCTTGAGAACACTGAAGCTTTCTTT
CDR3: CASSNLENTEAFF

D: TRBD2
length: 15
size: many
J: TRBJ2-1
V: TRBV20-1
DNA: TGCAGTGCTACCATTAGCGGGGCCCTTTACAATGAGCAGTTCTTC
CDR3: CSATISGALYNEQFF

D: TRBD1
length: 17
size: few
J: TRBJ2-2
V: TRBV5-8
DNA: TGTGCCAGCAGCTCTTCACGACAGGGGAAGTACACCGGGGAGCTGTTTTTT
CDR3: CASSSSRQGKYTGELFF

D: .
length: 15
size: many
J: TRBJ2-2
V: TRBV3-1
DNA: TGTGCCAGCACCCATTCAGGGTCCGGCACCGGGGAGCTGTTTTTT
CDR3: CASTHSGSGTGELFF

D: TRBD1
length: 13
size: .
J: TRBJ1-2
V: TRBV20-1
DNA: TGCAGTGCGGACCCGGGACAGATTTCTGGCTACACCTTC
CDR3: CSADPGQISGYTF

D: .
length: 16
size: many
J: TRBJ2-3
V: TRBV28
DNA: TGTGCCAGCAGTTTCGAGTGGGGGGCGAGGGCAGATACGCAGTATTTT
CDR3: CASSFEWGARADTQYF

D: .
length: 14
size: few
J: TRBJ1-2
V: TRBV7-9
DNA: TGTGCCAGCAGCCCCGAGGGCCCCACCTATGGCTACACCTTC
CDR3: CASSPEGPTYGYTF

D: .
length: 15
size: few
J: TRBJ2-5
V: TRBV28
DNA: TGTGCCAGCAGTTTATTAGGGTCTGCTCAAGAGACCCAGTACTTC
CDR3: CASSLLGSAQETQYF

D: .
length: 13
size: many
J: TRBJ2-3
V: TRBV7-8
DNA: TGTGCCAGCAGCTCGGGACTGTCAAGTACGCAGTATTTT
CDR3: CASSSGLSSTQYF

D: TRBD2
length: 17
size: many
J: TRBJ2-1
V: TRBV10-3
DNA: TGTGCCATCAGTGAGGGCTCTAGCGGGAGGGCCAAGAATGAGCAGTTCTTC
CDR3: CAISEGSSGRAKNEQFF

D: .
length: 14
size: many
J: TRBJ2-2
V: TRBV3-1
DNA: TGTGCCAGCAGCCCCGGGACATTGGCCGGGGAGCTGTTTTTT
CDR3: CASSPGTLAGELFF

D: TRBD2
length: 13
size: many
J: TRBJ2-1
V: TRBV30
DNA: TGTGCCTGGAGGAGCGGGAGGGCCGGTGAGCAGTTCTTC
CDR3: CAWRSGRAGEQFF

D: .
length: 19
size: .
J: TRBJ2-1
V: TRBV15
DNA: TGTGCCACCAGCTCGACGGGGGGCCAAAATTATGAGTCCTACAATGAGCAGTTCTTC
CDR3: CATSSTGGQNYESYNEQFF

D: TRBD2
length: 14
size: once
J: TRBJ2-1
V: TRBV11-2
DNA: TGTGCCAGCAGCTCTAGCGGGGGCCGCAATGAGCAGTTCTTC
CDR3: CASSSSGGRNEQFF

D: .
length: 15
size: few
J: TRBJ1-2
V: TRBV2
DNA: TGTGCCAGCAGATGGGATGCCGCCCCTAACTATGGCTACACCTTC
CDR3: CASRWDAAPNYGYTF

D: .
length: 12
size: .
J: TRBJ1-4
V: TRBV7-6
DNA: TGTGCCAGCAGACTAGGACCAACCCAACTGTTTTTT
CDR3: CASRLGPTQLFF

D: TRBD1
length: 18
size: .
J: TRBJ1-4
V: TRBV7-2
DNA: TGTGCCAGCAGCCCTAAACACAAAAGGGACAGGGAGGGCGAAAAACTGTTTTTT
CDR3: CASSPKHKRDREGEKLFF

D: .
length: 13
size: many
J: TRBJ2-4
V: TRBV11-3
DNA: TGTGCCAGCAGCCCCCCCTCGGGGAACATTCAGTACTTC
CDR3: CASSPPSGNIQYF

D: TRBD2
length: 16
size: .
J: TRBJ2-1
V: TRBV20-1
DNA: TGCAGTGCCTGGACTAGCGGGGGAACTGTCTACAATGAGCAGTTCTTC
CDR3: CSAWTSGGTVYNEQFF

D: .
length: 14
size: .
J: TRBJ2-6
V: TRBV5-6
DNA: TGTGCCGGCAGCTACGGGAGCGGGGCCAACGTCCTGACTTTC
CDR3: CAGSYGSGANVLTF

D: .
length: 15
size: .
J: TRBJ2-2
V: TRBV7-9
DNA: TGTGCCAGCAGCCACGACAGGTTAAACACCGGGGAGCTGTTTTTT
CDR3: CASSHDRLNTGELFF

D: .
length: 15
size: many
J: TRBJ1-1
V: TRBV29-1
DNA: TGCAGCGTTGTGAGGGTAGGTAGGTTGAGGACTGAAGCTTTCTTT
CDR3: CSVVRVGRLRTEAFF

D: .
length: 17
size: .
J: TRBJ2-7
V: TRBV3-1
DNA: TGTGCCAGCAGCCCTTACATTGGGGGATCGGTACCCTACGAGCAGTACTTC
CDR3: CASSPYIGGSVPYEQYF

D: .
length: 16
size: many
J: TRBJ2-2
V: TRBV11-2
DNA: TGTGCCAGCAGCTTTCAGGGGCGTGCCAACACCGGGGAGCTGTTTTTT
CDR3: CASSFQGRANTGELFF

D: TRBD1
length: 15
size: few
J: TRBJ1-5
V: TRBV4-1
DNA: TGCGCCAGCAGCCAAGAGGACAGGGCCAATCAGCCCCAGCATTTT
CDR3: CASSQEDRANQPQHF

D: TRBD2
length: 12
size: .
J: TRBJ2-1
V: TRBV12-3/TRBV12-4
DNA: TGTGCCAGCAGTGGACTAGCCGGTGAGCAGTTCTTC
CDR3: CASSGLAGEQFF

D: .
length: 14
size: few
J: TRBJ2-3
V: TRBV7-9
DNA: TGTGCCAGCAGTCCTGCCGGGCAGCGAGATACGCAGTATTTT
CDR3: CASSPAGQRDTQYF

D: .
length: 13
size: many
J: TRBJ1-2
V: TRBV20-1
DNA: TGCAGTGCTTTGGTTCAGGGTAACTATGGCTACACCTTC
CDR3: CSALVQGNYGYTF

D: .
length: 15
size: few
J: TRBJ1-1
V: TRBV27
DNA: TGTGCCAGCAGTTTAATCGGGGGGATGAACACTGAAGCTTTCTTT
CDR3: CASSLIGGMNTEAFF

D: .
length: 13
size: many
J: TRBJ2-7
V: TRBV11-2
DNA: TGTGCCAGCAGTCCCCCTGGAAGCTACGAGCAGTACTTC
CDR3: CASSPPGSYEQYF

D: .
length: 13
size: few
J: TRBJ1-5
V: TRBV6-1
DNA: TGTGCCAGCAGTCCCGGGACATTTCAGCCCCAGCATTTT
CDR3: CASSPGTFQPQHF

D: .
length: 15
size: .
J: TRBJ2-3
V: TRBV12-5
DNA: TGTGCTAGTGCCCCTACACAGACTAGCACAGATACGCAGTATTTT
CDR3: CASAPTQTSTDTQYF

D: TRBD1
length: 15
size: .
J: TRBJ2-2
V: TRBV5-1
DNA: TGCGCCAGCAGCGGGACAGGGTTAGTCACCGGGGAGCTGTTTTTT
CDR3: CASSGTGLVTGELFF

D: TRBD2
length: 16
size: .
J: TRBJ2-3
V: TRBV18
DNA: TGTGCCAGCTCACCATTCGATAGCGGGGGGGCAGATACGCAGTATTTT
CDR3: CASSPFDSGGADTQYF

D: .
length: 16
size: .
J: TRBJ1-3
V: TRBV20-1
DNA: TGCAGTGCCCTTCGCTCGGGGGGAAGTGATGGAAACACCATATATTTT
CDR3: CSALRSGGSDGNTIYF

D: .
length: 13
size: few
J: TRBJ1-1
V: TRBV30
DNA: TGTGCCTGGAGTTTGCAGGCGGGCACTGAAGCTTTCTTT
CDR3: CAWSLQAGTEAFF

D: .
length: 15
size: .
J: TRBJ1-6
V: TRBV5-1
DNA: TGCGCCAGCAGCTTGGCGGCATGGGGTAATTCACCCCTCCACTTT
CDR3: CASSLAAWGNSPLHF

D: .
length: 14
size: many
J: TRBJ1-1
V: TRBV3-1
DNA: TGTGCCAGCAGTCCGGGACGTTTGAACACTGAAGCTTTCTTT
CDR3: CASSPGRLNTEAFF

D: .
length: 14
size: .
J: TRBJ1-1
V: TRBV28
DNA: TGTGCCAGCAGGCCCAATTTTGGAGTCACTGAAGCTTTCTTT
CDR3: CASRPNFGVTEAFF

D: TRBD2
length: 18
size: many
J: TRBJ2-3
V: TRBV12-3/TRBV12-4
DNA: TGTGCCAGCAGACAGGGACTAGCGGGAGGGCCGTCGCCAGATACGCAGTATTTT
CDR3: CASRQGLAGGPSPDTQYF

D: TRBD2
length: 15
size: many
J: TRBJ2-7
V: TRBV27
DNA: TGTGCCAGCAGTCTCACTAGCGGGAGGGCCTCAGAGCAGTACTTC
CDR3: CASSLTSGRASEQYF

D: .
length: 16
size: .
J: TRBJ2-1
V: TRBV6-1
DNA: TGTGCCAGCAGTGAAATAGAGGTTACGTTGAACAATGAGCAGTTCTTC
CDR3: CASSEIEVTLNNEQFF

D: TRBD2
length: 15
size: few
J: TRBJ2-1
V: TRBV7-3
DNA: TGTGCCAGCAGCTTATCGACTAGCGGGGGGAATGAGCAGTTCTTC
CDR3: CASSLSTSGGNEQFF

D: .
length: 15
size: .
J: TRBJ2-7
V: TRBV20-1
DNA: TGCAGTGCCCCCCGCGGGGAAACACTGACCTACGAGCAGTACTTC
CDR3: CSAPRGETLTYEQYF

D: TRBD1
length: 14
size: many
J: TRBJ1-5
V: TRBV6-1
DNA: TGTGCCAGCGGGGGGACAGGGAAGCATCAGCCCCAGCATTTT
CDR3: CASGGTGKHQPQHF

D: TRBD1
length: 15
size: .
J: TRBJ2-3
V: TRBV5-1
DNA: TGCGCCAGCAGCTCCCGACAGGGGGGCACAGATACGCAGTATTTT
CDR3: CASSSRQGGTDTQYF

D: .
length: 14
size: many
J: TRBJ2-5
V: TRBV12-3/TRBV12-4
DNA: TGTGCCAGCAGTTCAGCTCAGGGTTTTGAGACCCAGTACTTC
CDR3: CASSSAQGFETQYF

D: .
length: 16
size: many
J: TRBJ2-5
V: TRBV5-1
DNA: TGCGCCAGCAGCTTGGGAAGCTATAGTCAAGAAGAGACCCAGTACTTC
CDR3: CASSLGSYSQEETQYF

D: .
length: 14
size: .
J: TRBJ2-2
V: TRBV2
DNA: TGTGCCAGCAGTGAACGGGAAGACACCGGGGAGCTGTTTTTT
CDR3: CASSEREDTGELFF

D: .
length: 14
size: few
J: TRBJ2-7
V: TRBV27
DNA: TGTGCCAGCAGTTTGGGGCAGAGCAAAAGGGAGCAGTACTTC
CDR3: CASSLGQSKREQYF